Shown below are 19 T cell receptor beta chains from a single sample sequenced in a study of T cells after yellow fever vaccination. A single record per CDR3 protein comes from TCRdb applying MiXCR to the 5' RACE reads. This repertoire shows roughly 250,000 distinct CDR3 sequences, 13% found once; its top ten account for 0.4% to 0.55%. The source was CD4+ T cells sorted from PBMCs, collected 45 days after the yellow fever booster vaccination. These receptor sequences come from a man in his thirties or forties who received the YFV17D yellow fever vaccine.

This clonotype appeared a few times. This rearrangement joins TRBV18 to TRBJ1-1; maybe TRBD1 (5 bases). The CDR3 sequence is 16 residues long. Germline assignment: CDR1 KGHSH and CDR2 LQKENI. Trimming stripped 2 bases from V and 0 bases from J, with 13 bases between. The CDR3 sequence: CASSPEIGVMNTEAFF. In nucleotides, the CDR3 is TGTGCCAGCTCACCAGAAATAGGGGTCATGAACACTGAAGCTTTCTTT.

This clonotype was seen a handful of times. The CDR3 DNA reads as TGTGCCAGCAGCCTAGGGACAGAAAACACAGATACGCAGTATTTT. Translating gives CASSLGTENTDTQYF. The chain carries TRBV7-3 and TRBJ2-3; 7 positions match TRBD1. Germline lookup yields CDR1 SGHTA and CDR2 FQGTGA. With V trimmed by 5 bases and J by 2 bases, 7 bases remained unmatched. This CDR3 is built from 15 residues.

There are a few counts of this clonotype. This chain uses TRBV5-1 with TRBJ2-5, with D maybe TRBD2 (5 bases). The CDR3 sequence is 16 residues long. Trimming removed 4 bases at V and 3 bases at J, with 19 bases between. Per germline, CDR1 SGHRS and CDR2 YFSETQ. Here the CDR3 reads CASSDGLRFDEETQYF. The CDR3 bases are TGCGCCAGCAGCGATGGACTGCGATTTGATGAAGAGACCCAGTACTTC.

This clonotype was seen a few times. The chain combines TRBV7-2 with TRBJ2-4; D is uncertain. CDR3 size: 15 residues. Per the germline V gene, CDR1 is SGHTA and CDR2 is FQGNSA. Between the trimmed V and J ends, which lost 4 bases and 0 bases, there was a span of 10 bases. This chain's CDR3 is CASSWVPQAKNIQYF. The CDR3 DNA reads as TGTGCCAGCAGCTGGGTTCCACAAGCCAAAAACATTCAGTACTTC.

This clonotype was recorded a few times. An end of the junction differs from the germline gene, which may be a read error. The genes are TRBV20-1 and TRBJ2-3; D not resolved. This CDR3 spans 12 amino acids. Germline CDR1 reads DFQATT; CDR2 reads SNEGSKA (reference sequence). The CDR3 loop reads CSAGDGADTQYF. The CDR3 bases are TGCAGTGCTGGAGACGGCGCAGATACGCAGTATTTT.

This clonotype was detected many times. The V call is TRBV30, the J call TRBJ2-1, with TRBD2 matching 8 bases. The germline gives CDR1 GTSNPN, CDR2 SVGIG (reference sequence). The ends lost 3 bases at V and 7 bases at J; junction bases unmatched: 11. The CDR3 is 15 residues long. CDR3 bases: TGTGCCTGGAGAAGAGGTGGGACTAGGGATAATGAGCAGTTCTTC. It is translated as CAWRRGGTRDNEQFF.

Only a few counts were recorded for this clonotype. The chain recombines TRBV5-1 with TRBJ2-3; perhaps D is TRBD1 or TRBD2 (5 bases each). Germline CDR1 and CDR2: SGHRS and YFSETQ. V dropped 4 bases and J dropped 4 bases, with 19 bases sitting between them. CDR3 length equals 16 residues. CDR3 nucleotides: TGCGCCAGCAGCCCAGCCGGGACGCGAGACTCAGATACGCAGTATTTT. This gives the protein CASSPAGTRDSDTQYF. Supplemented by reference TRBV5-1 and TRBJ2-3, the full variable domain reads KAGVTQTPRYLIKTRGQQVTLSCSPISGHRSVSWYQQTPGQGLQFLFEYFSETQRNKGNFPGRFSGRQFSNSRSEMNVSTLELGDSALYLCASSPAGTRDSDTQYFGPGTRLTVL.

The table lists this clonotype with a few counts. The rearrangement joins TRBV7-9 to TRBJ2-1; 8 nucleotides align to TRBD2. V gave up 3 bases and J gave up 4 bases; unmatched junction bases: 5. CDR3 size: 15 residues. Germline V gene sequence: CDR1 SEHNR, CDR2 FQNEAQ (reference sequence). DNA of the CDR3: TGTGCCAGCAGCTTTCGACTAGCGAATTACAATGAGCAGTTCTTC. It translates to CASSFRLANYNEQFF.

The table lists this clonotype with a few counts. The J gene is TRBJ2-7, the V gene TRBV28, with no clear D. There are 12 residues in the CDR3. Germline CDR1 is MDHEN and CDR2 is SYDVKM. Trimming took 5 bases from V and 4 from J, leaving 9 bases between them. CDR3 sequence (DNA): TGTGCCAGCAGTACGTACAGATACGAGCAGTACTTC. Translating gives CASSTYRYEQYF.

This clonotype was recorded only once. This sequence joins TRBV5-1 and TRBJ2-1; 10 nucleotides line up with TRBD2. The CDR3 is 15 amino acids. Trimming removed 4 bases from V and 6 bases from J; junction bases left unmatched: 7. Per germline, CDR1 SGHRS and CDR2 YFSETQ. The CDR3 nucleotides are TGCGCCAGCAGCCCTAGCGGGAGTGTGGGCAATGAGCAGTTCTTC. It yields the protein CASSPSGSVGNEQFF.

This chain connects TRBV11-2 to TRBJ2-2, with D possibly matching TRBD1 (5 bases). CDR1 is SGHAT, CDR2 FQNNGV, per germline. This CDR3 has 15 amino acids. Trimming removed 2 bases from V and 3 bases from J, with 10 bases in between. This CDR3 reads CASSLQGWDTGELFF. DNA of the CDR3: TGTGCCAGCAGCTTACAGGGATGGGACACCGGGGAGCTGTTTTTT.

J is TRBJ2-7 and V is TRBV3-1, with TRBD2 identical over 7 bases. Germline-derived CDR1 and CDR2 are LGHDT and YNNKEL (reference sequence). This CDR3 is built from 15 residues. Trimming took 4 bases from V and 5 from J; bases not matched to a gene: 11. CDR3 protein: CASSPISGIPDEQYF. CDR3 sequence (DNA): TGTGCCAGCAGCCCTATAAGCGGGATTCCGGACGAGCAGTACTTC.

This clonotype was found a few times. The CDR3 loop is CSASRGRRGNTIYF. CDR3 nucleotides: TGCAGTGCTTCGAGGGGGCGTAGGGGAAACACCATATATTTT. The chain has TRBV20-1 and TRBJ1-3; 7 bases align to TRBD1. CDR1 is DFQATT, CDR2 SNEGSKA, per germline (reference sequence). There are 14 residues in the CDR3. The junction had 8 bases not matched to a gene; V was cut back by 5 bases and J by 4 bases.

As to this clonotype: Relative to the germline gene, one junction end is altered; a read error may explain this. V gene TRBV7-2 combines with J gene TRBJ2-1; weak D call: TRBD2 (6 bases). The CDR3 totals 15 residues. Germline V CDR1 and CDR2: SGHTA, FQGNSA. CDR3 amino acids: CAISQVADSYNEQFF. CDR3 DNA: TGTGCCATCAGCCAAGTAGCGGACTCCTACAATGAGCAGTTCTTC.

The chain combines TRBV5-6 with TRBJ2-1; perhaps D is TRBD1 or TRBD2 (5 bases each). The CDR3 consists of 15 residues. Germline CDR1 and CDR2: SGHDT and YYEEEE. The V gene lost 0 bases and the J gene lost 5 bases, with 12 bases spanning the gap. Written as DNA, the CDR3 is TGTGCCAGCAGCTTGGGGGGACGTTCTGACAATGAGCAGTTCTTC. As protein: CASSLGGRSDNEQFF.

The chain combines TRBV7-9 with TRBJ2-5; the match to TRBD1 covers 8 bases. Germline loops: CDR1 SEHNR, CDR2 FQNEAQ (reference sequence). Trimming removed 1 base from V and 6 bases from J; junction bases left unmatched: 10. CDR3 length: 16 residues. CDR3 in amino acids: CASSLGGPGGLKTQYF. DNA for the CDR3: TGTGCCAGCAGCTTAGGGGGTCCAGGGGGCCTGAAGACCCAGTACTTC. Together with reference TRBV7-9 and TRBJ2-5, the CDR3 gives the full variable domain: DTGVSQNPRHKITKRGQNVTFRCDPISEHNRLYWYRQTLGQGPEFLTYFQNEAQLEKSRLLSDRFSAERPKGSFSTLEIQRTEQGDSAMYLCASSLGGPGGLKTQYFGPGTRLLVL.

About this clonotype itself: This could be a read error, since a much larger clone is one nucleotide away. This rearrangement joins TRBV7-9 to TRBJ2-7, with D perhaps TRBD1 (6 bases). This CDR3 is built from 13 residues. The ends were cut back, 5 bases at V and 3 bases at J, with 11 bases in the middle. Germline V lookup: CDR1 SEHNR, CDR2 FQNEAQ (reference sequence). The CDR3, as DNA: TGTGCCAGCAGCCAAAGAGGGGGCTACGAGCAGTACTTC. This encodes CASSQRGGYEQYF.

The chain couples TRBV3-1 to TRBJ2-7; D gene ambiguous. V was pared by 1 base and J by 3 bases, with 13 bases between. This CDR3 contains 15 residues. The V gene's germline CDR1 is LGHDT and CDR2 YNNKEL (reference sequence). DNA for the CDR3: TGTGCCAGCAGCCAAGGAAGTCTCTCAGTCTACGAGCAGTACTTC. Its translation is CASSQGSLSVYEQYF.

The chain has TRBV12-3 or TRBV12-4 and TRBJ2-1; 8 bases line up with TRBD2. V was clipped by 3 bases and J by 4 bases; unmatched bases: 8. The CDR3 has 16 residues. The CDR3 coding sequence is TGTGCCAGCAGTTTGGAAGCGGGAGCGGGGTACAATGAGCAGTTCTTC. It translates to CASSLEAGAGYNEQFF.